The 8 T cell receptor beta chains listed next were all sequenced from one sample in a study of human T cells and chemical hapten exposure. Using its own MiXCR run on the RACE reads, TCRdb lists one record per CDR3 protein. This sample has 90,000 to 110,000 distinct CDR3 sequences, with approximately 36% found just once. The time point was: patch test 3, about 24 weeks after DPC sensitization. Treatment here: therapeutic diphenylcyclopropenone sensitization with weekly scalp DPC. The specimen was whole blood, collected in connection with sensitization to the hapten diphenylcyclopropenone (DPC). All receptors come from a man in his forties with alopecia areata. Some clones in this sample may be carry-over from other donors' samples.

The CDR3 coding sequence is TGTGCCAGCAGGTTCTTCCGCGGGATGAACACTGAAGCTTTCTTT. Its translation is CASRFFRGMNTEAFF. The chain has TRBV11-3 and TRBJ1-1, with D unclear. Per germline, CDR1 SGHNT and CDR2 YENEEA. V was shortened by 6 bases and J by 0 bases, with 14 bases between the two germline ends. The CDR3 runs to 15 residues.

The V gene is TRBV6-6, the J gene TRBJ1-5, with a tentative D call TRBD1 (6 bases). This CDR3 has 14 residues. Germline CDR1 is MNHNY and CDR2 is SVGAGI (reference sequence). Trimming removed 5 bases from V and 3 bases from J, with 11 bases in between. The chain's CDR3 is CASSQDSANQPQHF. The DNA for the CDR3 is TGTGCCAGCAGTCAGGACAGTGCCAATCAGCCCCAGCATTTT.

V gene TRBV28 combines with J gene TRBJ1-4; a weak D match, TRBD1 (5 bases). The CDR3 totals 15 residues. Trimming left V 7 bases short and J 3 bases short, with 15 bases between. Germline V CDR1 and CDR2: MDHEN, SYDVKM. The CDR3 DNA follows: TGTGCCAGCACCCCCGGGGGAAGGGCTAATGAAAAACTGTTTTTT. Translating gives CASTPGGRANEKLFF.

This chain links TRBV30 with TRBJ2-4, with 9 positions matching TRBD2. CDR3 size: 15 residues. The germline CDR1 and CDR2 sequences are GTSNPN and SVGIG (reference sequence). After removal of 5 bases from V and 0 bases from J, the junction contained 5 bases not matched to a gene. The CDR3 loop is CAWGSGGLAKNIQYF. DNA for the CDR3: TGTGCCTGGGGTAGCGGGGGCCTAGCCAAAAACATTCAGTACTTC. The variable domain in full, completed from reference TRBV30 and TRBJ2-4, reads SQTIHQWPATLVQPVGSPLSLECTVEGTSNPNLYWYRQAAGRGLQLLFYSVGIGQISSEVPQNLSASRPQDRQFILSSKKLLLSDSGFYLCAWGSGGLAKNIQYFGAGTRLSVL.

This sequence joins TRBV6-1 and TRBJ2-7, with D perhaps matching TRBD1 (5 bases). Germline V gene sequence: CDR1 MNHNS, CDR2 SASEGT. The ends were cut back, 7 bases at V and 3 bases at J, with 16 bases in the middle. The CDR3 is made up of 14 amino acids. The CDR3 DNA follows: TGTGCCAGCATAGGACACCCTCATTTCTACGAGCAGTACGTC. This gives the protein CASIGHPHFYEQYV.

The rearrangement joins TRBV6-2 or TRBV6-3 to TRBJ2-4, with 9 bases lining up with TRBD2. The V gene end was trimmed by 6 bases and the J gene end by 1 base; junction bases not matched to a gene: 4. The V gene's germline CDR1 is MNHEY and CDR2 SVGEGT. The CDR3 sequence is 15 residues long. The CDR3 reads CASRLAGAAKNIQYF. The CDR3 nucleotides are TGTGCCAGCAGGTTAGCGGGAGCTGCCAAAAACATTCAGTACTTC.

This clonotype was picked up one time. The genes are TRBV18 and TRBJ1-3; D not resolved. This CDR3 comprises 14 residues. V was trimmed by 2 bases and J by 2 bases, leaving 7 bases between them. CDR1 and CDR2 (germline): KGHSH, LQKENI. The CDR3 DNA reads as TGTGCCAGCTCACCAGGGGAAGCTGGAAACACCATATATTTT. This encodes CASSPGEAGNTIYF.

The V and J genes are TRBV7-2 and TRBJ2-1; 9 bases agree with TRBD1. V gave up 5 bases and J gave up 8 bases; unmatched junction bases: 4. This CDR3 contains 13 residues. Germline V lookup: CDR1 SGHTA, CDR2 FQGNSA. In nucleotides, the CDR3 is TGTGCCAGCAGCCCTCGGGACAGGGATGAGCAGTTCTTC. Amino acid sequence: CASSPRDRDEQFF.